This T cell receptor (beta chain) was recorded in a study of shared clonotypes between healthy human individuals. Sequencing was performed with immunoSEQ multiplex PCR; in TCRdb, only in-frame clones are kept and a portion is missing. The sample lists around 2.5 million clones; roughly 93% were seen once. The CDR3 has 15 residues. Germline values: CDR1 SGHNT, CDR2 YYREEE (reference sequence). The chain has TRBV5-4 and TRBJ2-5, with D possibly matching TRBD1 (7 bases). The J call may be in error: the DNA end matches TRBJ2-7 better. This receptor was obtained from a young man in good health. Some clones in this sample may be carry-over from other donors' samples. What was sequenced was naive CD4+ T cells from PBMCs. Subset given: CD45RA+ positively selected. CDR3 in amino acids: CASEAGGQGVYEQYF. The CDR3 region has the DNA TGTGCCTCGGAAGCCGGGGGTCAGGGGGTGTACGAGCAGTACTTC.